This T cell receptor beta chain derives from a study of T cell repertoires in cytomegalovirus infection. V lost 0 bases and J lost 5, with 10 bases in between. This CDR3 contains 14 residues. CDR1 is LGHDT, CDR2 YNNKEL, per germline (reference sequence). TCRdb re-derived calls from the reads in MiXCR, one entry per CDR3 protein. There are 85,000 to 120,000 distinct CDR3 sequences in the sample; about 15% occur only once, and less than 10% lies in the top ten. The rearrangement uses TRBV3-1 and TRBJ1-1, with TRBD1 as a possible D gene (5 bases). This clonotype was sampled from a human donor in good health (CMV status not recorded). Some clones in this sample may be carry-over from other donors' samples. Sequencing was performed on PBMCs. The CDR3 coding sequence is TGTGCCAGCAGCCAAGATACCGGGGGGACTGAAGCTTTCTTT. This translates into CASSQDTGGTEAFF.